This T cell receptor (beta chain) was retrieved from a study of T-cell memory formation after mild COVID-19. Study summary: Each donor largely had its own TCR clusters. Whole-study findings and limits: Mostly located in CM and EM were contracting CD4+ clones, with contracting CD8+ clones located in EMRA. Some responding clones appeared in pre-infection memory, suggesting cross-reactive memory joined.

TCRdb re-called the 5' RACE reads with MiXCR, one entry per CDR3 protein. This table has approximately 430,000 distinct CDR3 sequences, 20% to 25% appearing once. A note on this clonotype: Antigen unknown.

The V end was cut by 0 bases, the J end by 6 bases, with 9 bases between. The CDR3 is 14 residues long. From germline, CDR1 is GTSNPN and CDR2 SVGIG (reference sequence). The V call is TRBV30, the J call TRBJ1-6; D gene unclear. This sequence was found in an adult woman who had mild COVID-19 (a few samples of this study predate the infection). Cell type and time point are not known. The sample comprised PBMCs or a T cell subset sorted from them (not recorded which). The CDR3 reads CAWSVGRSNSPLHF. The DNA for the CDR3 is TGTGCCTGGAGTGTAGGACGGAGTAATTCACCCCTCCACTTT. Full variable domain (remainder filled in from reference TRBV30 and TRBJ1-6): SQTIHQWPATLVQPVGSPLSLECTVEGTSNPNLYWYRQAAGRGLQLLFYSVGIGQISSEVPQNLSASRPQDRQFILSSKKLLLSDSGFYLCAWSVGRSNSPLHFGNGTRLTVT.